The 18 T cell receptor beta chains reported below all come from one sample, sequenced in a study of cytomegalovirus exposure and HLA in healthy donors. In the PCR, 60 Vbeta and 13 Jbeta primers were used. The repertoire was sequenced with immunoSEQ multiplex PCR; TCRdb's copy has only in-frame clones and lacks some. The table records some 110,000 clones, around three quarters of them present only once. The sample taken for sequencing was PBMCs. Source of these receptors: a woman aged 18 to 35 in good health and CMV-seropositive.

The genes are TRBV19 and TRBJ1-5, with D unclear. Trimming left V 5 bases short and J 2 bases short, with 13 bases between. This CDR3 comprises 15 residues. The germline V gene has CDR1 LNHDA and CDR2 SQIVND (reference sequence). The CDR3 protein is CASSGSGEGNQPQHF. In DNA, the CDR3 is TGTGCCAGTAGTGGCAGCGGGGAAGGCAATCAGCCCCAGCATTTT.

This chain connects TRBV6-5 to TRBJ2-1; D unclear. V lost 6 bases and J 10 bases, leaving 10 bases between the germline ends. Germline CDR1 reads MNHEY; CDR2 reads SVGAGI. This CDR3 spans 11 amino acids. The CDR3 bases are TGTGCCAGCAGCCGGGTTAGGGAGCAGTTCTTC. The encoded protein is CASSRVREQFF.

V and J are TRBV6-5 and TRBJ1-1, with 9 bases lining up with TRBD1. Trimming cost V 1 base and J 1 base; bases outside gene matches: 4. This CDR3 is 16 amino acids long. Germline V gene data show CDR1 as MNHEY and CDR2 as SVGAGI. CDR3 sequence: CASSYFTGGANTEAFF. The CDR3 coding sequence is TGTGCCAGCAGTTACTTTACAGGGGGCGCGAACACTGAAGCTTTCTTT.

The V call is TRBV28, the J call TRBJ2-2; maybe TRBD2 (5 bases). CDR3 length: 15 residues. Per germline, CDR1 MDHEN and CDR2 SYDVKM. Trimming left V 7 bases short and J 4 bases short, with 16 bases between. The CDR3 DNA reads TGTGCCAGCATTTATGAGGGAGCAAGCACCGGGGAGCTGTTTTTT. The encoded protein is CASIYEGASTGELFF. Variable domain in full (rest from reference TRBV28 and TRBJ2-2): DVKVTQSSRYLVKRTGEKVFLECVQDMDHENMFWYRQDPGLGLRLIYFSYDVKMKEKGDIPEGYSVSREKKERFSLILESASTNQTSMYLCASIYEGASTGELFFGEGSRLTVL.

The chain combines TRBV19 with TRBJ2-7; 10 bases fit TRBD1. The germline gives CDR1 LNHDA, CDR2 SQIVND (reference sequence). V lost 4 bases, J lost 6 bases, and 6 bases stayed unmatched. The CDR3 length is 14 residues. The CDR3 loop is CASSSQGQGSEQYF. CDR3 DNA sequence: TGTGCCAGTAGTAGCCAGGGACAGGGGTCCGAGCAGTACTTC.

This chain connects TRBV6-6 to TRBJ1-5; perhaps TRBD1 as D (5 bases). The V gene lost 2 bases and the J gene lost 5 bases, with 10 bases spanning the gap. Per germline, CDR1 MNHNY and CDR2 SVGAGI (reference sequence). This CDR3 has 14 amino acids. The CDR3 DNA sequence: TGTGCCAGCAGTTACCTGGGGGGATATCAGCCCCAGCATTTT. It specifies CASSYLGGYQPQHF.

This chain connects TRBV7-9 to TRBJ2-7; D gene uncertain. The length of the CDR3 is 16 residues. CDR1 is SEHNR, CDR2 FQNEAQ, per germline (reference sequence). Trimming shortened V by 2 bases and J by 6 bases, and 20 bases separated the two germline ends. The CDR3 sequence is CASSLSGPLVGVEQYF. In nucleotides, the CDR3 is TGTGCCAGCAGCTTATCCGGTCCCCTGGTTGGAGTCGAGCAGTACTTC.

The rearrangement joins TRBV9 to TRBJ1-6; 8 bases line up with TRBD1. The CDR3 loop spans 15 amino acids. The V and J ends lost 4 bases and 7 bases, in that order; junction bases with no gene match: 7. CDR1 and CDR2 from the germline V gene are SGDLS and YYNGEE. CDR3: CASSPRTGYNSPLHF. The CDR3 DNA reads TGTGCCAGCAGCCCCCGGACAGGGTACAATTCACCCCTCCACTTT.

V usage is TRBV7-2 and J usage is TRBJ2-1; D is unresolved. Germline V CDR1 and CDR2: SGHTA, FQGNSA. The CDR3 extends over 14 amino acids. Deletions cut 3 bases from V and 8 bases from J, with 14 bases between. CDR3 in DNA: TGTGCCAGCAGCTTCTTGACTGTTACCGATGAGCAGTTCTTC. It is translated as CASSFLTVTDEQFF.

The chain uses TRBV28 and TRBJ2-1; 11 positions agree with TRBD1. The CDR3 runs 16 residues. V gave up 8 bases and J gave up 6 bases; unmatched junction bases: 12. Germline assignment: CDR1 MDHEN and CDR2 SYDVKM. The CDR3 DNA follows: TGTGCCAGCGATATAGGAGCCGGGACAGGGGGCAATGAGCAGTTCTTC. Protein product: CASDIGAGTGGNEQFF.

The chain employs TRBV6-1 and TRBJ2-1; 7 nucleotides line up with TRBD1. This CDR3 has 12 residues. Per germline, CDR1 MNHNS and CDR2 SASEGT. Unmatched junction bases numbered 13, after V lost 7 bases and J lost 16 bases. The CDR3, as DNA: TGTGCCAGCATCGCCTACAGGGGAGAGGGATTCTTC. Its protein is CASIAYRGEGFF.

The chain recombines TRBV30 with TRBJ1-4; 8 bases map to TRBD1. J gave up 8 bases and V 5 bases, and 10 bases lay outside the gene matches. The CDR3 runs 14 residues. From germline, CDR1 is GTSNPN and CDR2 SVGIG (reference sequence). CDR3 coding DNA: TGTGCCTGGCTTGCCCGGACAGGGCCCGAAAAACTGTTTTTT. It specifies CAWLARTGPEKLFF.

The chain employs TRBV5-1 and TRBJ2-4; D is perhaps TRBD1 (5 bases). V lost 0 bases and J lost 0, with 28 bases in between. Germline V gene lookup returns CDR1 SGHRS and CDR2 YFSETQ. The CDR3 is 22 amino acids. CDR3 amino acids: CASSLAFSAGNNAETAKNIQYF. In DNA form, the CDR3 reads TGCGCCAGCAGCTTGGCCTTTTCGGCAGGGAATAATGCTGAGACAGCCAAAAACATTCAGTACTTC.

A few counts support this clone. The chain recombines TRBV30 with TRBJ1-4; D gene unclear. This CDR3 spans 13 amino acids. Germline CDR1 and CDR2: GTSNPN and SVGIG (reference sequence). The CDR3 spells CAFTTRGNEKLFF. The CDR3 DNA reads TGTGCTTTTACAACGCGGGGTAATGAAAAACTGTTTTTT.

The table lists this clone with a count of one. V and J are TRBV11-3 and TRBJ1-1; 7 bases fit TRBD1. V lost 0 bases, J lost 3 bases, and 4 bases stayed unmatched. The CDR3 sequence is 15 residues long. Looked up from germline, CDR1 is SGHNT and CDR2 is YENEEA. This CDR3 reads CASSLEAGGDTEAFF. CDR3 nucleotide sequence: TGTGCCAGCAGCTTAGAAGCAGGGGGAGACACTGAAGCTTTCTTT.

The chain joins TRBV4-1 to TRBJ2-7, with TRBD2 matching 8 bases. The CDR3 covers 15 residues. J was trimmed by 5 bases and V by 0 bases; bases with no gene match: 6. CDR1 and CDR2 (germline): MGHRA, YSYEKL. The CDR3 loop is CASSQEKGLGDEQYF. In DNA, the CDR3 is TGCGCCAGCAGCCAAGAAAAGGGACTAGGCGACGAGCAGTACTTC.

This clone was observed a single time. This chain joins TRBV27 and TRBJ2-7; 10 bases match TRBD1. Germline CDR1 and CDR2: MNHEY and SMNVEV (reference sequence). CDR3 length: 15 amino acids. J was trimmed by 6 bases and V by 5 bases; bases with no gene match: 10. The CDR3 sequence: CASSPPGQGPGEQYF. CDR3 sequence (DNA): TGTGCCAGCAGTCCACCGGGACAGGGGCCGGGCGAGCAGTACTTC.

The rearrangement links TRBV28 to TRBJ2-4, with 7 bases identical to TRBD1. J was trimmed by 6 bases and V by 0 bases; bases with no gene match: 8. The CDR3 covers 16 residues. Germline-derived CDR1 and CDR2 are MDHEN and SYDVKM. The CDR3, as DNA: TGTGCCAGCAGTTTATGGCCCAGACAGGGTGGAAACATTCAGTACTTC. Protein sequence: CASSLWPRQGGNIQYF.